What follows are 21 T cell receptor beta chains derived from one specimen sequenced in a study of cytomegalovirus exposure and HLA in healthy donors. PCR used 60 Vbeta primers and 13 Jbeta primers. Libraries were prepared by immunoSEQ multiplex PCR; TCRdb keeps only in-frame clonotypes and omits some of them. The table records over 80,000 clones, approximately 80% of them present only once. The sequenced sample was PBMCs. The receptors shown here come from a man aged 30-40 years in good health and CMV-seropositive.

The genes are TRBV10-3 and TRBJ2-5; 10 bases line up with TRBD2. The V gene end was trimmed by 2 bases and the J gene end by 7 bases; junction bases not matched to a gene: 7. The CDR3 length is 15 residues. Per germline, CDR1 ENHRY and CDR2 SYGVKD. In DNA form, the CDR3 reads TGTGCCATCAGTGAGACTAGCGGGGCTGTGGTGACCCAGTACTTC. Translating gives CAISETSGAVVTQYF.

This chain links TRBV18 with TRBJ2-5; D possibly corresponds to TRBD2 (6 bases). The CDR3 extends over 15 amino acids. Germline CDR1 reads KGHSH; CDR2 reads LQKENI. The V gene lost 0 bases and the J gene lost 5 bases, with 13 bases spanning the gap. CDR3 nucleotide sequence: TGTGCCAGCTCACCACCGAGGAGGGCAGGGGAGACCCAGTACTTC. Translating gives CASSPPRRAGETQYF.

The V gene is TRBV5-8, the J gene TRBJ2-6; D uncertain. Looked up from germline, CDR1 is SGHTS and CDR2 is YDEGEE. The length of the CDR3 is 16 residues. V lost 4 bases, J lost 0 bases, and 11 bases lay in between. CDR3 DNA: TGTGCCAGCAGCACCCCCTCGGGCTCTGGGGCCAACGTCCTGACTTTC. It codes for CASSTPSGSGANVLTF.

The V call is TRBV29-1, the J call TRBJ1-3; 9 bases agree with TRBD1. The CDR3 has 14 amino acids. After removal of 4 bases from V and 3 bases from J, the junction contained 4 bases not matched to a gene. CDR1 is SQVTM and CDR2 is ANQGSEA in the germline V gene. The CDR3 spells CSVGTGEDGNTIYF. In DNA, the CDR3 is TGCAGCGTTGGGACAGGGGAAGATGGAAACACCATATATTTT.

CDR3 loop: CASSGVGYGRYNEQFF. The DNA for the CDR3 is TGTGCCAGCAGCGGCGTTGGCTATGGGAGGTACAATGAGCAGTTCTTC. The V and J genes are TRBV11-3 and TRBJ2-1; D possibly corresponds to TRBD2 (6 bases). The CDR3 is 16 amino acids. Germline CDR1 reads SGHNT; CDR2 reads YENEEA. Trimming stripped 5 bases from V and 4 bases from J, with 18 bases between. Based on the CDR3 plus reference TRBV11-3 and TRBJ2-1, the full variable domain is EAGVVQSPRYKIIEKKQPVAFWCNPISGHNTLYWYLQNLGQGPELLIRYENEEAVDDSQLPKDRFSAERLKGVDSTLKIQPAELGDSAVYLCASSGVGYGRYNEQFFGPGTRLTVL.

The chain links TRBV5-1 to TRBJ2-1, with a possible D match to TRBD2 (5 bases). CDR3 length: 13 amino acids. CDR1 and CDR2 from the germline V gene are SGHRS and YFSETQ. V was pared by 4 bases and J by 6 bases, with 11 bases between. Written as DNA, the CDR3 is TGCGCCAGCAGCCAGAAAGCGGTCAATGAGCAGTTCTTC. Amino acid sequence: CASSQKAVNEQFF.

DNA for the CDR3: TGCGCCAGCAGCTTGGCTTCCCCGTTCTGGAGCTCCTACGAGCAGTACTTC. Its protein product is CASSLASPFWSSYEQYF. V is TRBV5-1 and J is TRBJ2-7; unclear D gene. V shed 0 bases and J shed 0 bases, with 16 bases lying between them. The length of the CDR3 is 17 residues. CDR1 and CDR2 from the germline V gene are SGHRS and YFSETQ. Using reference TRBV5-1 and TRBJ2-7 for the parts outside the CDR3, the full variable domain is KAGVTQTPRYLIKTRGQQVTLSCSPISGHRSVSWYQQTPGQGLQFLFEYFSETQRNKGNFPGRFSGRQFSNSRSEMNVSTLELGDSALYLCASSLASPFWSSYEQYFGPGTRLTVT.

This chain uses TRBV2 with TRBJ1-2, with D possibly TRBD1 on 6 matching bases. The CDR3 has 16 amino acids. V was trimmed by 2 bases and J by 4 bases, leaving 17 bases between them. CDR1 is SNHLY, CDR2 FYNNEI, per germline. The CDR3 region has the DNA TGTGCCAGCAGTGAAATCCGGGGGGGGCCCGGCTATGGCTACACCTTC. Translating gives CASSEIRGGPGYGYTF.

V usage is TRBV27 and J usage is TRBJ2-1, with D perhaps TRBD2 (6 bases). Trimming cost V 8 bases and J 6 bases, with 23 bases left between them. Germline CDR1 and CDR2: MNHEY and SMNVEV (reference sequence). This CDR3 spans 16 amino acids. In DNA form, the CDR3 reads TGTGCCAGCTCTAAAACCGTGGCGGGGTTTGGCAATGAGCAGTTCTTC. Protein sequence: CASSKTVAGFGNEQFF.

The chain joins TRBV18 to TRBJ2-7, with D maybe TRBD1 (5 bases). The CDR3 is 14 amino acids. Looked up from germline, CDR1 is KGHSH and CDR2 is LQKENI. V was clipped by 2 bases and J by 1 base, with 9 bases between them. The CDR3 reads CASSPVQGSYEQYF. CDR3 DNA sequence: TGTGCCAGCTCACCAGTTCAGGGATCCTACGAGCAGTACTTC.

The CDR3 DNA sequence: TGTGCCAGCAGCAAAGCGCGGGTCCTAGCGGGACTACACGAGCAGTACTTC. The encoded protein is CASSKARVLAGLHEQYF. J is TRBJ2-7 and V is TRBV21-1; the D call of TRBD2 is as the table states it, not checked on the DNA. TRBV21-1 is reported as a pseudogene. The CDR3 contains 17 residues.

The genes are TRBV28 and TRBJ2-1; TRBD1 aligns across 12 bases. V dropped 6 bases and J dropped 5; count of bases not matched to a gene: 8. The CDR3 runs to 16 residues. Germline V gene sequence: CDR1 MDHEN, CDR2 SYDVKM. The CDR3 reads CASRVEGQGANNEQFF. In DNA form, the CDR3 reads TGTGCCAGCAGGGTTGAGGGACAGGGGGCAAACAATGAGCAGTTCTTC.

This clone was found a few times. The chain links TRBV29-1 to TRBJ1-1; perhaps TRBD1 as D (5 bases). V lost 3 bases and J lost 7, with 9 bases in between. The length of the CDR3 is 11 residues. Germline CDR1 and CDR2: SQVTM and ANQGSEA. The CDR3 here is CSVDRVSEAFF. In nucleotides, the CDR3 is TGCAGCGTTGACAGGGTTAGTGAAGCTTTCTTT.

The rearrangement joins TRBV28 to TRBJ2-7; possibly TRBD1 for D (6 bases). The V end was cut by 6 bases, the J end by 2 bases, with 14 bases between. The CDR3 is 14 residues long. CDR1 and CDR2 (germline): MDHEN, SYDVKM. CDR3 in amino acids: CASSQTGATYEQYF. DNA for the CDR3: TGTGCCAGCAGCCAGACAGGTGCTACCTACGAGCAGTACTTC.

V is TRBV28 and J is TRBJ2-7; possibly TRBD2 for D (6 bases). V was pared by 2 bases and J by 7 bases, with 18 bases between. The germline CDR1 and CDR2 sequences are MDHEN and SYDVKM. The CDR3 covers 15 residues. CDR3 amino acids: CASSLGGGRAGEQYF. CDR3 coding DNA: TGTGCCAGCAGTTTAGGAGGAGGCCGGGCGGGAGAGCAGTACTTC.

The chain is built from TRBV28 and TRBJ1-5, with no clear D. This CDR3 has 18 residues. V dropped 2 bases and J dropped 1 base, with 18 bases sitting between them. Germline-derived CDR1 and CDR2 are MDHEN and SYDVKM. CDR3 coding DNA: TGTGCCAGCAGTTTAGGGATGAGGGCCCTGGCGAGCAATCAGCCCCAGCATTTT. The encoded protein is CASSLGMRALASNQPQHF.

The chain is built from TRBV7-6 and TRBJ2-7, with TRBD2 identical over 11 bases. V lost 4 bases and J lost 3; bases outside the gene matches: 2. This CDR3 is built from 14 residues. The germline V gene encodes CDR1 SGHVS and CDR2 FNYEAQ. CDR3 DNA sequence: TGTGCCAGCAGCTCTAGCGGGAGGTTCTACGAGCAGTACTTC. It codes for CASSSSGRFYEQYF.

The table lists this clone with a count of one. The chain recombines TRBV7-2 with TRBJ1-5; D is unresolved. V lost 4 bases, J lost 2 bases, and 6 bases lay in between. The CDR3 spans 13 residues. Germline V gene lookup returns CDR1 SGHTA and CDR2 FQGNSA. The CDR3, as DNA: TGTGCCAGCAGCTCCGGGGGCAATCAGCCCCAGCATTTT. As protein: CASSSGGNQPQHF.

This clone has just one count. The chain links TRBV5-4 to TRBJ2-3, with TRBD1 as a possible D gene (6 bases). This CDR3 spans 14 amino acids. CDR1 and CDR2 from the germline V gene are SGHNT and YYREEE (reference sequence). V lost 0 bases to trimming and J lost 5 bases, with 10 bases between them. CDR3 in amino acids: CASSLVRGGDTQYF. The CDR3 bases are TGTGCCAGCAGCTTGGTCAGGGGTGGAGATACGCAGTATTTT.

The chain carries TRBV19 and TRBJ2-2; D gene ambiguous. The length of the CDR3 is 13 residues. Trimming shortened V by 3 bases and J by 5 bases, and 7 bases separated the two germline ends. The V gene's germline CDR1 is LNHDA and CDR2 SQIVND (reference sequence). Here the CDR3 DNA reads TGTGCCAGTAGTATCACGAGGACCGGGGAGCTGTTTTTT. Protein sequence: CASSITRTGELFF.

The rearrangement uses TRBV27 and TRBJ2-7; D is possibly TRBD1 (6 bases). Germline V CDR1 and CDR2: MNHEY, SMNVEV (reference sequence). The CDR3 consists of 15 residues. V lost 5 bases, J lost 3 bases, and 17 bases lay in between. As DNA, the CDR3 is TGTGCCAGCAGTCCCGGACAGAGCTCTCTCTACGAGCAGTACTTC. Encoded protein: CASSPGQSSLYEQYF.